The table lists the clone carrying this T cell receptor beta chain with a count of one. Time point indicated: pretreatment peripheral blood. The data were obtained in a study of PD-L1 blockade in urothelial cancer. Study context: Samples of blood were analyzed 3 weeks (second dose) and 6 weeks after treatment start.

V gave up 5 bases and J gave up 7 bases; unmatched junction bases: 13. The CDR3 loop spans 16 amino acids. Germline-derived CDR1 and CDR2 are SGHTA and FQGNSA. Generated by immunoSEQ multiplex PCR, the TCRdb table keeps only in-frame clones and is missing some. The sample gives 50,000 or so clones, about 86% of which show up once; around 20% is in the top ten. The chain employs TRBV7-2 and TRBJ1-5; 8 bases are shared with TRBD1. The sequence derives from a man between 60 and 75 years old with urothelial cancer. Sequencing used PBMCs, obtained around atezolizumab (anti-PD-L1) treatment. The CDR3 is CASSKNTGGSGQPQHF. The DNA for the CDR3 is TGTGCCAGCAGCAAAAATACAGGGGGGAGTGGACAGCCCCAGCATTTT.